This T cell receptor (beta chain) was recovered during a study of cytomegalovirus exposure and HLA in healthy donors. The study, taken as a whole, reports: Upon later analysis, HLA-associated TCR beta chains proved more clonally expanded than other, equally common chains. In a later analysis, around 18,000 TCR beta sequences were associated with HLA alleles at 0.05 false discovery rate.

V was clipped by 6 bases and J by 7 bases; unmatched bases: 8. There are 13 residues in the CDR3. CDR1 is MDHEN and CDR2 is SYDVKM in the germline V gene. PCR amplification relied on 60 Vbeta primers (plus 13 Jbeta primers). Profiling relied on immunoSEQ multiplex PCR, and the TCRdb table lists in-frame clones only, not all of them. Counted here are 53,000 or so clones, about 69% occurring once; the ten biggest clones make up about 6.8%. Regarding this clone: Its specificity is unknown.

The TCR originated in a man in his thirties or forties in good health and CMV-seropositive. The chain uses TRBV28 and TRBJ1-2, with 7 bases fitting TRBD1. The sample consisted of PBMCs. CDR3 region: CASRGGGSGGYTF. For the CDR3, the DNA is TGTGCCAGCAGAGGAGGGGGCTCTGGTGGCTACACCTTC.